This T cell receptor beta chain was captured by sequencing in a study of shared T cell receptors in the human thymus. V trimming: 7 bases; J trimming: 1 base; junction bases outside the gene matches: 6. The CDR3 totals 14 residues. Germline-derived CDR1 and CDR2 are SGHRS and YFSETQ. In its sample, this clone was seen a few times. Here immunoSEQ multiplex PCR was the method, and the copy in TCRdb shows in-frame clones only, minus some. Here the sample spans approximately 760,000 clones, 75% to 90% being singletons. These data also formed part of another study, on human thymus T cells. That paper adds: Donors consisted of healthy Finnish infants (having corrective surgery for congenital heart defects). Resections that were taken during corrective heart surgery supplied the thymus tissue.

This sequence originates from a girl under three years old with a congenital heart defect. V is TRBV5-1 and J is TRBJ1-1; 8 bases are a match to TRBD1. The sequenced sample consisted of thymocytes. The CDR3 loop is CASATDRENTEAFF. CDR3 coding DNA: TGCGCCAGCGCCACGGACAGGGAGAACACTGAAGCTTTCTTT.